Following are 5 T cell receptor beta chains from one sample sequenced in a study of T cells after yellow fever vaccination. Via MiXCR, TCRdb re-called the 5' RACE reads, giving one row per CDR3 protein. The table has 250,000 to 400,000 distinct CDR3 sequences, approximately 4% seen once. The sample consisted of PBMCs, taken 5 days after the yellow fever booster vaccination. The origin of the receptors is a man aged 18 to 35 who received the YFV17D yellow fever vaccine.

This clonotype occurred many times. This chain uses TRBV5-1 with TRBJ1-1; D unresolved. The germline V gene has CDR1 SGHRS and CDR2 YFSETQ. Trimming left V 3 bases short and J 4 bases short, with 10 bases between. The CDR3 length is 13 residues. For the CDR3, the DNA is TGCGCCAGCAGCTCGACCCGGGGCACTGAAGCTTTCTTT. Its protein product is CASSSTRGTEAFF.

The J gene is TRBJ1-6, the V gene TRBV12-3 or TRBV12-4; D gene ambiguous. The CDR3 loop spans 13 amino acids. This CDR3 is CASLDAAGSPLHF. CDR3 coding DNA: TGTGCTAGCCTCGACGCGGCCGGTTCACCCCTCCACTTT.

The rearrangement joins TRBV7-6 to TRBJ2-3, with 13 bases fitting TRBD2. The CDR3 extends over 20 amino acids. Germline V CDR1 and CDR2: SGHVS, FNYEAQ. The trim removed 0 bases at V and 0 bases at J, leaving 9 bases unmatched. CDR3 in amino acids: CASSLASPRTSGGSTDTQYF. CDR3 nucleotide sequence: TGTGCCAGCAGCTTAGCGAGTCCCCGGACTAGCGGGGGCAGCACAGATACGCAGTATTTT.

This clonotype has ten or more counts. J is TRBJ1-5 and V is TRBV12-3 or TRBV12-4; 9 positions agree with TRBD1. V lost 6 bases and J lost 7; bases outside the gene matches: 10. The CDR3 consists of 15 residues. The DNA for the CDR3 is TGTGCCAGCAGCCCTATTACAGGGGGCTACCAGCCCCAGCATTTT. It encodes CASSPITGGYQPQHF.

This clonotype was seen many times. The chain uses TRBV5-1 and TRBJ2-1; no definite D call. V shed 4 bases and J shed 7 bases, with 15 bases lying between them. Germline V gives CDR1 SGHRS, CDR2 YFSETQ. The CDR3 has 14 residues. The CDR3 nucleotides are TGCGCCAGCAGCGCCTATGGGGAAGAGAATGAGCAGTTCTTC. The encoded protein is CASSAYGEENEQFF. Complete variable domain (other parts from reference TRBV5-1 and TRBJ2-1): KAGVTQTPRYLIKTRGQQVTLSCSPISGHRSVSWYQQTPGQGLQFLFEYFSETQRNKGNFPGRFSGRQFSNSRSEMNVSTLELGDSALYLCASSAYGEENEQFFGPGTRLTVL.